The 8 T cell receptor beta chains given below trace back to one sample, sequenced in a study of CDR3 diversity in severe acne. Each CDR3 protein gets one entry after TCRdb re-called the PCR reads with MiXCR. The sample includes more than 80,000 distinct CDR3 sequences, around 54% of them seen just once. The sample consisted of blood. All receptors come from a male donor with severe acne vulgaris.

This clonotype is a singleton in its sample. This chain uses TRBV20-1 with TRBJ1-5, with D unresolved. Germline-derived CDR1 and CDR2 are DFQATT and SNEGSKA (reference sequence). The V and J ends lost 3 bases and 4 bases respectively, with 16 bases between them. This CDR3 has 15 residues. The CDR3 DNA is TGCAGTGCTAGTGCTAGAGCTACAGTTAATCAGCCCCAGCATTTT. Residues: CSASARATVNQPQHF.

The table lists this clonotype with a few counts. CDR3 sequence (DNA): TGCGCCAGCAGCCAAGTGGAGAGCACAGATACGCAGTATTTT. The encoded protein is CASSQVESTDTQYF. V and J are TRBV4-1 and TRBJ2-3; the D is unclear. Germline CDR1 MGHRA, CDR2 YSYEKL. Trimming removed 1 base from V and 0 bases from J, with 5 bases in between. The CDR3 spans 14 residues.

This clonotype was detected a few times. The chain uses TRBV10-3 and TRBJ1-1, with D unresolved. V was pared by 0 bases and J by 0 bases, with 8 bases between. The length of the CDR3 is 15 residues. The V gene's germline CDR1 is ENHRY and CDR2 SYGVKD. CDR3 nucleotide sequence: TGTGCCATCAGTGAGTCGACACTCTTGAACACTGAAGCTTTCTTT. Its protein product is CAISESTLLNTEAFF.

For this clonotype: The CDR3 does not close with the conserved phenylalanine or tryptophan, likely indicating a read error. The DNA for the CDR3 is TGCGCCAGCAGCTTGGCCGGGACAGGGGGCGGGCAGCCCCAGCATTCT. Its protein product is CASSLAGTGGGQPQHS. The chain joins TRBV5-1 to TRBJ1-5; 12 bases align to TRBD1. This CDR3 is built from 16 residues. The trim removed 0 bases at V and 7 bases at J, leaving 5 bases unmatched. Germline V gene data show CDR1 as SGHRS and CDR2 as YFSETQ.

This clonotype was detected a few times. The CDR3 is CASSLGGRQETQYF. In DNA, the CDR3 is TGTGCCAGCAGCTTAGGAGGACGACAAGAGACCCAGTACTTC. The chain recombines TRBV7-9 with TRBJ2-5; no clear D. Trimming cost V 1 base and J 2 bases, with 8 bases left between them. The CDR3 length is 14 residues. Germline CDR1 SEHNR, CDR2 FQNEAQ (reference sequence).

In this sample, this clonotype turned up a few times. V and J are TRBV28 and TRBJ2-5, with D possibly TRBD2 on 5 matching bases. The CDR3 is 15 amino acids. Germline V CDR1 and CDR2: MDHEN, SYDVKM. Trimming took off 2 bases at V and 5 bases at J, with 15 bases between the two ends. This chain's CDR3 is CASSLTRAQRETQYF. The CDR3 DNA sequence: TGTGCCAGCAGTTTAACCCGGGCCCAGCGGGAGACCCAGTACTTC.

This clonotype was seen a handful of times. This chain uses TRBV25-1 with TRBJ1-2; D is unresolved. The CDR3 is made up of 15 amino acids. Germline V lookup: CDR1 MGHDK, CDR2 SYGVNS. V was pared by 5 bases and J by 2 bases, with 15 bases between. CDR3 amino acids: CASSIAPPLNYGYTF. The CDR3 DNA reads TGTGCCAGCAGTATCGCCCCCCCTTTAAACTATGGCTACACCTTC.

This clonotype was seen ten or more times. The chain uses TRBV4-1 and TRBJ2-7, with TRBD1 matching 9 bases. CDR1 and CDR2 (germline): MGHRA, YSYEKL. V gave up 2 bases and J gave up 5 bases; unmatched junction bases: 7. CDR3 length: 15 amino acids. CDR3 amino acids: CASSQTGGQGNEQYF. The CDR3 DNA is TGCGCCAGCAGCCAAACGGGGGGACAGGGAAACGAGCAGTACTTC.